Described below is a single T cell receptor beta chain sequence and its context. Its matching antigen is unknown. The data are from a study of vaccination and CD4 T cells after COVID-19. The overall study: Post-diagnosis, post-COVID samples were collected after a median around 100 days, ranging 35 to 161. Overlapping SARS-CoV-2, HCoV-NL63, HCoV-OC43 and HCoV-229E spike peptides were used to stimulate cells.

The Oncomine TCR Beta short-read assay was applied to DNA of cultured CD4+ T cells. TCRdb analysed the PCR reads with MiXCR anew, one entry per CDR3 protein. This sample has roughly 6,900 distinct CDR3 sequences; under 25% occur once, and the top ten carry about 32%. Indicated treatment: roughly 10-day PBMC culture with coronavirus spike peptide pools or control peptides (ViraFEST assay). Pre-COVID-19 pandemic sampling (2011-2018) yielded the unexposed donor's CD4+ T cells. SARS-CoV-2 S/N and four cold-coronavirus spikes were used to probe unexposed-donor CD4+ T cells, cells permitting. Trimming removed 2 bases at V and 6 bases at J, with 6 bases between. Germline values: CDR1 SGHNT, CDR2 YYREEE (reference sequence). The CDR3 totals 13 residues.

The TCR was taken from a human donor in good health. Source material: CD4+ T cells from blood, cultured in vitro. The J gene is TRBJ1-6, the V gene TRBV5-4; unclear D gene. The CDR3 loop is CASSFESNSPLHF. Written as DNA, the CDR3 is TGTGCCAGCAGCTTCGAATCTAATTCACCCCTCCACTTT.